This is a list of T cell receptor beta chains from one sample in a study of OX40 agonist ivuxolimab in advanced cancers. Data came from immunoSEQ multiplex PCR; TCRdb stores just in-frame clones and leaves some out. The table records tens of thousands of clones, around 84% of them present only once. Sequenced here: CD4+ or CD8+ T cells sorted from blood, sampled in a trial of the OX40 agonist ivuxolimab. These receptors originate from an adult with an advanced solid tumor such as melanoma, head and neck, liver or kidney cancer. Each CDR3 is given with its conserved first and last residue. The order of the fields is J gene, V gene, CDR3 protein.

j_call: TRBJ2-7; v_call: TRBV28; cdr3_aa: CASSTYEQYF
j_call: TRBJ1-5; v_call: TRBV18; cdr3_aa: CASSPREGDPQHF
j_call: TRBJ2-7; v_call: TRBV20-1; cdr3_aa: CSAPRPGEQYF
j_call: TRBJ2-6; v_call: TRBV19; cdr3_aa: CASSIGTAGANVLTF
j_call: TRBJ2-2; v_call: TRBV28; cdr3_aa: CASSFRQGHRSRGGELFF
j_call: TRBJ2-4; v_call: TRBV5-8; cdr3_aa: CASSLEDGFGEYF
j_call: TRBJ2-1; v_call: TRBV19; cdr3_aa: CASNRASGTFEQFF
j_call: TRBJ2-1; v_call: TRBV9; cdr3_aa: CASSVALAGASASGYNEQFF
j_call: TRBJ1-4; v_call: TRBV2; cdr3_aa: CASSGSGGYGKLFF
j_call: TRBJ2-7; v_call: TRBV9; cdr3_aa: CASSVGTSGRARQYF
j_call: TRBJ2-2; v_call: TRBV19; cdr3_aa: CASRTGTATGELFF
j_call: TRBJ2-7; v_call: TRBV7-9; cdr3_aa: CASSSGGGLAGLYEQYF
j_call: TRBJ1-1; v_call: TRBV30; cdr3_aa: CAWSVWGSNTEAFF
j_call: TRBJ2-2; v_call: TRBV7-9; cdr3_aa: CASSSPLLGTGELFF
j_call: TRBJ2-1; v_call: TRBV6-5; cdr3_aa: CASSKRTGMNEQFF